The 3 T cell receptor beta chains below come from one sample, sequenced in a study of technical replicates of blood from a few donors. Using immunoSEQ multiplex PCR, the repertoire was profiled, and TCRdb retains in-frame clones only, with some absent. The profile shows tens of thousands of clones, 90% to 95% of them singletons. Sequenced: T cells isolated from PBMCs. These receptors all come from a human donor in good health.

CDR3 DNA sequence: TGTGCCAGCAGCTTCCGGGACAACAATCAGCCCCAGCATTTT. It encodes CASSFRDNNQPQHF. The chain carries TRBV7-3 and TRBJ1-5; a possible D gene is TRBD1 (6 bases). This CDR3 comprises 14 residues. Germline V gene sequence: CDR1 SGHTA, CDR2 FQGTGA. Between the trimmed V and J ends, which lost 3 bases and 3 bases, there was a span of 9 bases.

The V and J genes are TRBV6-6 and TRBJ2-4; 7 nucleotides agree with TRBD1. The germline CDR1 and CDR2 sequences are MNHNY and SVGAGI (reference sequence). The J segment lost 3 bases and the V segment lost 0 bases, leaving 5 bases of the junction unmatched. This CDR3 region has 16 residues. CDR3 bases: TGTGCCAGCAGTTACTCGAGACAGGGCGACAAAAACATTCAGTACTTC. It codes for CASSYSRQGDKNIQYF.

This clone was observed a handful of times. The chain has TRBV7-9 and TRBJ2-7; 7 positions agree with TRBD2. This CDR3 has 14 amino acids. Germline CDR1 and CDR2: SEHNR and FQNEAQ (reference sequence). V dropped 8 bases and J dropped 3; count of bases not matched to a gene: 10. The CDR3, as DNA: TGTGCCAGCGCCCCTGGGAGCGGGGACTACGAGCAGTACTTC. It encodes CASAPGSGDYEQYF.